This T cell receptor beta chain was documented in a study of blood T cells in healthy people across ages. The second PCR ran about 6 to 11 cycles with a sample-barcoded 5' primer and J-beta primers. Tags on each cDNA molecule came from a template-switch adaptor with 12 random nucleotides. From the 5' RACE reads, TCRdb called clonotypes with MiXCR, one entry per CDR3 protein. This repertoire shows 1.5 million to 2 million distinct CDR3 sequences, roughly 30% found once; its top ten account for about 8%. The germline CDR1 and CDR2 sequences are KGHSH and LQKENI. The ends were cut back, 6 bases at V and 3 bases at J, with 14 bases in the middle. The CDR3 is made up of 14 amino acids.

V and J are TRBV18 and TRBJ2-5; tentative D call: TRBD1 (6 bases). The clonotype comes from a woman aged 30 to 39 in good health. Sequencing was done on a sample of blood. In DNA, the CDR3 is TGTGCCAGCTCGCCTGACAGGAGCAAAGAGACCCAGTACTTC. It is translated as CASSPDRSKETQYF.